Reported below is one TCR beta chain. As yet, its antigen is unknown. This sample was taken from a study of cytomegalovirus exposure and HLA in healthy donors. Regarding the study as a whole: Sequencing likely produced, as an artifact, a cluster of highly shared sequence variants. The authors excluded some V segments, including TRBV6-2 and TRBV6-3, as indistinguishable.

Trimming at V came to 4 bases and at J to 2 bases, leaving 11 bases not matched to a gene. Germline V gene data show CDR1 as SGHRS and CDR2 as YFSETQ. This CDR3 spans 17 amino acids. A multiplex PCR was run with 60 Vbeta primers and 13 Jbeta primers. Original analysis: In a later analysis, the count reached 80 million or so unique TCR beta chains, with roughly 9.9 million shared. TCRdb keeps only in-frame clones here, not all; method: immunoSEQ multiplex PCR. V and J calls plus clone size are reproduced from that table; the DNA served to infer D and trimming. The table includes about 200,000 clones, 75% to 90% detected once. Each of the donors was a healthy bone marrow donor.

The chain joins TRBV5-1 to TRBJ2-3, with 9 bases lining up with TRBD2. This TCR was sampled from a woman aged 30 to 39 in good health and CMV-seronegative. Input material: PBMCs. The chain's CDR3 is CASSPPASGAYTDTQYF. CDR3 nucleotide sequence: TGCGCCAGCAGCCCCCCGGCTAGCGGGGCTTACACAGATACGCAGTATTTT.